The clone carrying this T cell receptor (beta chain) was detected a few times. The antigen is not known. The authors produced TCR alpha and TCR beta cDNA libraries with sample barcodes and UMIs by 5'RACE using constant-segment primers. TCRdb fed the 5' RACE reads into MiXCR, producing one record per CDR3 protein. The top ten clones hold around 23% of a sample with some 290,000 distinct CDR3 sequences, roughly 15% of them seen once. V was pared by 0 bases and J by 8 bases, with 5 bases of the junction left unmatched. This CDR3 is built from 14 residues. Germline V lookup: CDR1 DFQATT, CDR2 SNEGSKA (reference sequence). The source of the sample is a study of T-cell memory formation after mild COVID-19. Overall study findings and caveats: CD4/CD8 balance held among clones contracting day 15 to 85, and later expanders leaned CD4+.

Sample: PBMCs or a T cell subset sorted from them (not recorded which). The receptor was isolated from a man aged 18 to 30 who had mild COVID-19 (a few samples of this study predate the infection). Cell type and time point are not known. This chain connects TRBV20-1 to TRBJ2-2; 8 nucleotides line up with TRBD2. DNA for the CDR3: TGCAGTGCTAGAGATGCGTTAGCGGGGGGGGAGCTGTTTTTT. Translation gives CSARDALAGGELFF.